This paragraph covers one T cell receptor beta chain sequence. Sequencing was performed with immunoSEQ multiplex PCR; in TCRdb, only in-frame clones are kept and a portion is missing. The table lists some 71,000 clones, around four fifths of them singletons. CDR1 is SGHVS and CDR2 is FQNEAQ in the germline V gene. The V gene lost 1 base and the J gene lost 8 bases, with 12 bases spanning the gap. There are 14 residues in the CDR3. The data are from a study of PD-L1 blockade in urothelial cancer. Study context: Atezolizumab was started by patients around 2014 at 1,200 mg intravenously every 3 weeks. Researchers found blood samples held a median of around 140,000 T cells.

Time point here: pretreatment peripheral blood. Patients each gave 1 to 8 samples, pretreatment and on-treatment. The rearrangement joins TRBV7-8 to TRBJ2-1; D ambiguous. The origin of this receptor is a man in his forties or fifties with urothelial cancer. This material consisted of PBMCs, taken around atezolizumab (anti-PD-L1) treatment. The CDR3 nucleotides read TGTGCCAGCAGCTTAGAGGCTAGTACCTATGAGCAGTTCTTC. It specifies CASSLEASTYEQFF.